Each of the 27 T cell receptor beta chains below was sequenced from the same sample in a study of identifying expanded T cells in peripheral blood. The method was immunoSEQ multiplex PCR; TCRdb's version includes in-frame clones alone and lacks a portion of them. The profile shows under 70,000 clones, about 89% of them singletons. The sample taken for sequencing was blood. The receptor set was obtained from a person between 18 and 75 years old in good health.

The rearrangement uses TRBV4-1 and TRBJ2-3; tentative D call: TRBD1 (6 bases). Trimming cost V 1 base and J 1 base, with 15 bases left between them. CDR3 length: 17 amino acids. The germline V gene encodes CDR1 MGHRA and CDR2 YSYEKL. For the CDR3, the DNA is TGCGCCAGCAGCCAAGGGGCAGGACAGTCGGGCACAGATACGCAGTATTTT. Amino acids: CASSQGAGQSGTDTQYF.

CDR3 sequence reads: CASSLTENTEAFF. The CDR3 nucleotides read TGTGCCAGCAGCTTAACGGAAAACACTGAAGCTTTCTTT. The J gene is TRBJ1-1, the V gene TRBV7-7; D is unclear. The CDR3 runs 13 residues. Deletions cut 2 bases from V and 2 bases from J, with 6 bases between. CDR1 and CDR2 (germline): SSHAT, FNYEAQ (reference sequence).

CDR3 in amino acids: CASSLAYGYTF. The DNA for the CDR3 is TGTGCCAGCAGTTTGGCCTATGGCTACACCTTC. The V call is TRBV28, the J call TRBJ1-2; D remains ambiguous. Germline-derived CDR1 and CDR2 are MDHEN and SYDVKM. The germline V and J ends were trimmed by 3 bases and 4 bases, with 3 bases remaining between them. The CDR3 has 11 residues.

The CDR3 nucleotides read TGCGCCAGCAGTGATTTGAGGGGAGGGAAGGAGACCCAGTACTTC. As protein: CASSDLRGGKETQYF. V gene TRBV10-2 combines with J gene TRBJ2-5; 7 bases are shared with TRBD2. The CDR3 spans 15 residues. Germline lookup yields CDR1 WSHSY and CDR2 SAAADI. With V trimmed by 3 bases and J by 5 bases, 9 bases remained unmatched.

The rearrangement links TRBV5-1 to TRBJ1-1; 7 bases agree with TRBD1. CDR3 length equals 14 residues. J gave up 4 bases and V 3 bases, and 6 bases lay outside the gene matches. Germline lookup yields CDR1 SGHRS and CDR2 YFSETQ. The CDR3 region has the DNA TGCGCCAGCAGCTCCACGGGACAGCTCACTGAAGCTTTCTTT. This sequence encodes CASSSTGQLTEAFF.

This clone was seen a single time. The chain combines TRBV18 with TRBJ2-3; 13 nucleotides line up with TRBD2. Germline V CDR1 and CDR2: KGHSH, LQKENI. The length of the CDR3 is 17 residues. The ends lost 2 bases at V and 8 bases at J; junction bases unmatched: 10. Written as DNA, the CDR3 is TGTGCCAGCTCACCAACCGGGACTAGCGGGGACGCAGGTACGCAGTATTTT. Its protein is CASSPTGTSGDAGTQYF.

The V gene is TRBV11-3, the J gene TRBJ2-7; D gene uncertain. The V gene's germline CDR1 is SGHNT and CDR2 YENEEA. Deletions cut 3 bases from V and 4 bases from J, with 7 bases between. CDR3 length: 12 amino acids. The CDR3 here is CASSFSGYEQYF. The CDR3 DNA is TGTGCCAGCAGCTTTAGTGGGTACGAGCAGTACTTC.

This clone has only a few counts. This rearrangement joins TRBV19 to TRBJ1-5; D perhaps matches TRBD1 (5 bases). Trimming removed 5 bases from V and 5 bases from J, with 16 bases in between. The germline V gene encodes CDR1 LNHDA and CDR2 SQIVND (reference sequence). This CDR3 region has 15 residues. The DNA for the CDR3 is TGTGCCAGTAGTGGGGCACAGATCCGGGATCAGCCCCAGCATTTT. Its protein is CASSGAQIRDQPQHF.

This clone was recorded only once. The V call is TRBV7-3, the J call TRBJ2-2, with a possible D match to TRBD2 (7 bases). The V end was cut by 5 bases, the J end by 4 bases, with 17 bases between. CDR1 is SGHTA and CDR2 is FQGTGA in the germline V gene. The CDR3 sequence is 16 residues long. CDR3 loop: CASSLVGGRITGELFF. The CDR3 DNA sequence: TGTGCCAGCAGCCTTGTCGGGGGGCGAATCACCGGGGAGCTGTTTTTT.

As DNA, the CDR3 is TGTGCCAGCAGCCAAGAGGCGCAGGGGGGGACCTACGAGCAGTACTTC. Translation: CASSQEAQGGTYEQYF. The chain has TRBV14 and TRBJ2-7; D is tentatively TRBD1 or TRBD2 (7 bases each). Between the trimmed V and J ends, which lost 0 bases and 2 bases, there was a span of 14 bases. Per the germline V gene, CDR1 is SGHDN and CDR2 is FVKESK. The CDR3 sequence is 16 residues long.

The chain links TRBV10-3 to TRBJ2-3, with 9 bases identical to TRBD2. Looked up from germline, CDR1 is ENHRY and CDR2 is SYGVKD. V gave up 3 bases and J gave up 5 bases; unmatched junction bases: 6. This CDR3 contains 15 residues. In nucleotides, the CDR3 is TGTGCCATCAGTGACTTTAGCGGGAGTATAGATACGCAGTATTTT. It specifies CAISDFSGSIDTQYF.

The table lists this clone with a few counts. Other DNA variants within this sample encode the same CDR3. The chain recombines TRBV15 with TRBJ1-6, with D hard to call. This CDR3 contains 12 residues. Germline-derived CDR1 and CDR2 are LNHNV and YYDKDF (reference sequence). Trimming stripped 3 bases from V and 7 bases from J, with 4 bases between. As DNA, the CDR3 is TGTGCCACCAGCAGGGAAAATTCACCCCTCCACTTT. Protein: CATSRENSPLHF.

This clone was seen only a few times. This chain links TRBV6-4 with TRBJ2-1; D may correspond to TRBD1 or TRBD2 (5 bases each). CDR3 length: 13 amino acids. Trimming took 0 bases from V and 6 from J, leaving 6 bases between them. The germline V gene encodes CDR1 MRHNA and CDR2 SNTAGT. The CDR3 nucleotides are TGTGCCAGCAGTGACTCGGGGGTCAATGAGCAGTTCTTC. Translation: CASSDSGVNEQFF.

The V gene is TRBV5-4, the J gene TRBJ1-2; D is ambiguous. V lost 4 bases and J lost 7, with 14 bases in between. The V gene's germline CDR1 is SGHNT and CDR2 YYREEE (reference sequence). This CDR3 comprises 13 residues. The CDR3 coding sequence is TGTGCCAGCAGCCCTGGATCGCCTGTTGGCTACACCTTC. Translation: CASSPGSPVGYTF. Supplemented by reference TRBV5-4 and TRBJ1-2, the full variable domain reads ETGVTQSPTHLIKTRGQQVTLRCSSQSGHNTVSWYQQALGQGPQFIFQYYREEENGRGNFPPRFSGLQFPNYSSELNVNALELDDSALYLCASSPGSPVGYTFGSGTRLTVV.

V and J are TRBV5-4 and TRBJ2-3, with 10 nucleotides matching TRBD2. This CDR3 has 17 residues. Losses at the gene ends were 4 bases for V and 5 bases for J; bases not matched to a gene: 13. CDR1 and CDR2 from the germline V gene are SGHNT and YYREEE (reference sequence). CDR3: CASSGFLAGAVGDTQYF. The CDR3, as DNA: TGTGCCAGCAGCGGGTTTCTAGCGGGGGCCGTGGGAGATACGCAGTATTTT.

The V gene is TRBV7-3, the J gene TRBJ2-3; TRBD2 matches at 9 bases. Losses at the gene ends were 4 bases for V and 0 bases for J; bases not matched to a gene: 11. Germline assignment: CDR1 SGHTA and CDR2 FQGTGA. The CDR3 loop spans 18 amino acids. This CDR3 is CASSSTAGGLSSTDTQYF. CDR3 sequence (DNA): TGTGCCAGCAGCTCCACAGCGGGAGGCCTCTCTAGCACAGATACGCAGTATTTT.

This clone has a single count. The rearrangement joins TRBV29-1 to TRBJ2-3; D is uncertain. The CDR3 has 11 amino acids. V was cut by 1 base and J by 4 bases, with 3 bases left in between. Germline V gene sequence: CDR1 SQVTM, CDR2 ANQGSEA. CDR3 DNA sequence: TGCAGCGTTGAAGTGGCAGATACGCAGTATTTT. Its translation: CSVEVADTQYF.

The chain has TRBV6-5 and TRBJ2-1; 13 bases agree with TRBD2. Trimming cost V 2 bases and J 8 bases; bases outside gene matches: 3. Germline CDR1 MNHEY, CDR2 SVGAGI. CDR3 length: 15 amino acids. In nucleotides, the CDR3 is TGTGCCAGCAGTTACACTAGCGGGGGGGCCGATGAGCAGTTCTTC. Translating gives CASSYTSGGADEQFF.

The chain combines TRBV7-2 with TRBJ2-2; 7 bases map to TRBD2. Per germline, CDR1 SGHTA and CDR2 FQGNSA. V was clipped by 4 bases and J by 2 bases; unmatched bases: 7. The CDR3 covers 16 residues. CDR3 sequence: CASSSRDYPNTGELFF. The CDR3 bases are TGTGCCAGCAGCTCCCGGGACTACCCCAACACCGGGGAGCTGTTTTTT. Drawing the rest from reference TRBV7-2 and TRBJ2-2, the complete variable domain is GAGVSQSPSNKVTEKGKDVELRCDPISGHTALYWYRQSLGQGLEFLIYFQGNSAPDKSGLPSDRFSAERTGGSVSTLTIQRTQQEDSAVYLCASSSRDYPNTGELFFGEGSRLTVL.

The rearrangement joins TRBV10-3 to TRBJ1-6; D is perhaps TRBD1 (5 bases). V lost 2 bases and J 7 bases, leaving 21 bases between the germline ends. The germline V gene has CDR1 ENHRY and CDR2 SYGVKD. CDR3 length: 18 residues. The CDR3 sequence: CAISEVLGRGFENSPLHF. CDR3 DNA: TGTGCCATCAGTGAGGTCCTAGGGAGGGGCTTTGAGAATTCACCCCTCCACTTT.

The chain is built from TRBV9 and TRBJ2-2, with D possibly matching TRBD2 (5 bases). Germline CDR1 and CDR2: SGDLS and YYNGEE. The CDR3 is made up of 13 amino acids. Trimming cost V 7 bases and J 6 bases, with 13 bases left between them. Written as DNA, the CDR3 is TGTGCCAGCGACGAGGGATCAGCCGGGGAGCTGTTTTTT. Protein sequence: CASDEGSAGELFF.

The V call is TRBV6-4, the J call TRBJ2-2, with D possibly matching TRBD2 (5 bases). The CDR3 spans 14 residues. Germline V CDR1 and CDR2: MRHNA, SNTAGT. V lost 3 bases and J lost 5, with 10 bases in between. The CDR3 region is CASSERDFTGELFF. The CDR3 region has the DNA TGTGCCAGCAGTGAGAGGGATTTTACCGGGGAGCTGTTTTTT.

The J gene is TRBJ2-7, the V gene TRBV5-4; D unresolved. Germline CDR1 and CDR2: SGHNT and YYREEE (reference sequence). This CDR3 contains 15 residues. Trimming removed 4 bases at V and 0 bases at J, with 14 bases between. The DNA of the CDR3 is TGTGCCAGCAGCCACGGAGTAGGGTTCTCCTACGAGCAGTACTTC. Its protein product is CASSHGVGFSYEQYF.

This clone was counted once. The chain employs TRBV29-1 and TRBJ1-2; TRBD1 might be the D (6 bases). Trimming cost V 7 bases and J 4 bases, with 16 bases left between them. Germline loops: CDR1 SQVTM, CDR2 ANQGSEA. The length of the CDR3 is 13 residues. For the CDR3, the DNA is TGCAGCGCTTTCGGGGGCGCGGGCTATGGCTACACCTTC. Its protein is CSAFGGAGYGYTF.

The rearrangement links TRBV14 to TRBJ2-5, with 8 bases matching TRBD1. V shed 2 bases, J shed 1 base, and the junction held 9 bases outside the gene matches. CDR3 length: 17 amino acids. Germline values: CDR1 SGHDN, CDR2 FVKESK. CDR3 in amino acids: CASSQTHRGVAQETQYF. CDR3 DNA: TGTGCCAGCAGCCAAACTCACAGGGGGGTCGCCCAAGAGACCCAGTACTTC.

This clone was counted only a few times. In DNA form, the CDR3 reads TGTGCCAGCAGTGAATGGGGGGCGCAGGAGACCCAGTACTTC. Residues: CASSEWGAQETQYF. The V gene is TRBV6-1, the J gene TRBJ2-5, with D perhaps being TRBD1 or TRBD2 (6 bases each). This CDR3 comprises 14 residues. The V and J ends lost 2 bases and 5 bases respectively, with 12 bases between them. From germline, CDR1 is MNHNS and CDR2 SASEGT.

This chain connects TRBV29-1 to TRBJ2-3; D perhaps matches TRBD2 (6 bases). Germline V gene sequence: CDR1 SQVTM, CDR2 ANQGSEA. The CDR3 contains 18 residues. The CDR3 bases are TGCACGAAGAATCCAGTCGGAGCGGCGGGGAGGCACACAGATACGCAGTATTTT. Translation gives CTKNPVGAAGRHTDTQYF.